Sequencing of this T cell receptor beta chain was carried out in a study of shared clonotypes between healthy human individuals. Libraries were prepared by immunoSEQ multiplex PCR; TCRdb keeps only in-frame clonotypes and omits some of them. The table lists some 2,100,000 clones, around 95% of them singletons. V trimming: 1 base; J trimming: 6 bases; junction bases outside the gene matches: 8. The CDR3 covers 17 residues. CDR1 is SGHAT, CDR2 FQNNGV, per germline. The chain recombines TRBV11-2 with TRBJ2-3, with 12 bases aligning to TRBD2. The clonotype originates from a man in his late teens or twenties in good health. The sequenced sample consisted of naive CD4+ T cells sorted from blood. The subset: CD45RA+ positively selected. The CDR3 region is CASSLGRLAGEDDTQYF. CDR3 bases: TGTGCCAGCAGCTTAGGCCGACTAGCGGGAGAGGACGATACGCAGTATTTT.